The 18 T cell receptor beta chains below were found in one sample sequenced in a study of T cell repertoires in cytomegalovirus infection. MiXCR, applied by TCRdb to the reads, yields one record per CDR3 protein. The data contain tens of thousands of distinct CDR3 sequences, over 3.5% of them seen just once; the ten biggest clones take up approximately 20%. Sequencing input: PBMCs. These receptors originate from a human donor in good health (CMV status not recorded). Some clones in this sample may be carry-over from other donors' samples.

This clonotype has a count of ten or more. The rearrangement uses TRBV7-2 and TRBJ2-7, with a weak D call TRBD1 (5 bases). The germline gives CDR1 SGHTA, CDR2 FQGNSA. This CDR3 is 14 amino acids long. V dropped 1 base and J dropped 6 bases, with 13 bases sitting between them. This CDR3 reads CASSLGRQSAEQYF. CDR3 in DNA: TGTGCCAGCAGCTTAGGAAGACAGTCCGCCGAGCAGTACTTC.

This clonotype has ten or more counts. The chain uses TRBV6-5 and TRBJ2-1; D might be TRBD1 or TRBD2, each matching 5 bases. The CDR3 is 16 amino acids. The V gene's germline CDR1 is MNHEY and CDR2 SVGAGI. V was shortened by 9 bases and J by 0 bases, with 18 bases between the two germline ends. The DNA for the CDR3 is TGTGCCAGAACCGACAGTCAGGAGGACTCCTACAATGAGCAGTTCTTC. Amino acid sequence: CARTDSQEDSYNEQFF.

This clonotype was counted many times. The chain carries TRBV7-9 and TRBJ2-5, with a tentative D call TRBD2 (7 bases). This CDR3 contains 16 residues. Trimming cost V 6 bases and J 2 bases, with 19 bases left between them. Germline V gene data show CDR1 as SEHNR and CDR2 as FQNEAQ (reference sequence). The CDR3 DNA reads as TGTGCCAGCAGTCGCGTTAGGGGGGGTCCACAAGAGACCCAGTACTTC. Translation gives CASSRVRGGPQETQYF.

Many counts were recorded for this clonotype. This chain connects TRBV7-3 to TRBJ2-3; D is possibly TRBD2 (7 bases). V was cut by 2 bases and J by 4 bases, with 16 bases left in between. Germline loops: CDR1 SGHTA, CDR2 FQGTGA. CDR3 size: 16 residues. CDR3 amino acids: CASSLGGRGRSDTQYF. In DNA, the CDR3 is TGTGCCAGCAGCTTAGGGGGGAGGGGGAGATCAGATACGCAGTATTTT.

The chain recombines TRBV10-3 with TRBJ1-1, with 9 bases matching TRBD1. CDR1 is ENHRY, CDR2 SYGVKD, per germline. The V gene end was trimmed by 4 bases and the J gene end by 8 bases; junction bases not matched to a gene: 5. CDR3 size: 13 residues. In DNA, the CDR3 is TGTGCCATCAGTGGGACGGACAGGGGAGAAGCTTTCTTT. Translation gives CAISGTDRGEAFF.

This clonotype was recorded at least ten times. The CDR3 region is CSAGKTSGATDTQYF. For the CDR3, the DNA is TGCAGTGCCGGGAAGACTAGCGGAGCCACAGATACGCAGTATTTT. The rearrangement joins TRBV20-1 to TRBJ2-3, with 9 bases lining up with TRBD2. The length of the CDR3 is 15 residues. Trimming took 6 bases from V and 2 from J; bases not matched to a gene: 9. Per the germline V gene, CDR1 is DFQATT and CDR2 is SNEGSKA (reference sequence).

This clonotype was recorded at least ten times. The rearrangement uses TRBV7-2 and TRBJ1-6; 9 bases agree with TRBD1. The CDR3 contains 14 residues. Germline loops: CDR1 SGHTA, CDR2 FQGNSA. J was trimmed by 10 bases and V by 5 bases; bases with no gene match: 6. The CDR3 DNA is TGTGCCAGCAGCCGCGGACAGGGGTGGTCACCCCTCCACTTT. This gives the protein CASSRGQGWSPLHF.

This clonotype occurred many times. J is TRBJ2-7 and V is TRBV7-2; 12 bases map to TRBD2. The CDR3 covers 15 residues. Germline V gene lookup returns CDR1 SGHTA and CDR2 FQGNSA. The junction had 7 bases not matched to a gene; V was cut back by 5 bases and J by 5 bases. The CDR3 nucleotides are TGTGCCAGCAGCCCGAGACTAGCGGGAGATGACGAGCAGTACTTC. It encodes CASSPRLAGDDEQYF.

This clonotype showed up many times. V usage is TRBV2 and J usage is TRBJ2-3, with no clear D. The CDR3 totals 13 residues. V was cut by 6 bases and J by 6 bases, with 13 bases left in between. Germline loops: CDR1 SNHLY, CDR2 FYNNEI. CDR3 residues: CASREPSGDTQYF. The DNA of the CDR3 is TGTGCCAGCAGGGAACCCTCCGGGGATACGCAGTATTTT.

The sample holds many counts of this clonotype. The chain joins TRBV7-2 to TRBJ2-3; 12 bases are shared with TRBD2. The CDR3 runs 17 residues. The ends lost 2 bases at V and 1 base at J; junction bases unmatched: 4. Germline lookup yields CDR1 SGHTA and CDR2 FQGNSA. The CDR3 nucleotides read TGTGCCAGCAGCTTATTTCGACTAGCGGGGGGCACAGATACGCAGTATTTT. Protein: CASSLFRLAGGTDTQYF.

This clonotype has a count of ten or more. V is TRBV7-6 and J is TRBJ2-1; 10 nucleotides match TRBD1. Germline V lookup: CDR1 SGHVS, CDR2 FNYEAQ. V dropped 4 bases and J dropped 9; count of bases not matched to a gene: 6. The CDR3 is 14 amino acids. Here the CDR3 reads CASSSDRGRGEQFF. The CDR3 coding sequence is TGTGCCAGCAGCTCCGACAGGGGGCGGGGTGAGCAGTTCTTC.

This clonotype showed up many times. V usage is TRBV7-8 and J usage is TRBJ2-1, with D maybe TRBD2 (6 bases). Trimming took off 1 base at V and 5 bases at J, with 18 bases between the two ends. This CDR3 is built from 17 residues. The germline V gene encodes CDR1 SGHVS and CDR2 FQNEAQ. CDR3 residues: CASSLDGRRLANNEQFF. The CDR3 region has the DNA TGTGCCAGCAGCTTAGATGGGAGGAGGCTAGCAAACAATGAGCAGTTCTTC.

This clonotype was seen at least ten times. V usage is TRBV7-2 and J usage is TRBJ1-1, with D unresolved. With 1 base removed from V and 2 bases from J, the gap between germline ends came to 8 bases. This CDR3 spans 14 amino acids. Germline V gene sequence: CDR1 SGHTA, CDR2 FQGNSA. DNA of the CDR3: TGTGCCAGCAGCTTAGTTGTAGACAACACTGAAGCTTTCTTT. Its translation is CASSLVVDNTEAFF.

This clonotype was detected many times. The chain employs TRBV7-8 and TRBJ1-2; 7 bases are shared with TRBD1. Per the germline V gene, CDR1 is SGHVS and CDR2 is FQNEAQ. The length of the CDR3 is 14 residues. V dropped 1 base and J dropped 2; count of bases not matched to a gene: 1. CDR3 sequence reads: CASSLGGQNYGYTF. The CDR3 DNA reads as TGTGCCAGCAGCTTAGGGGGACAGAACTATGGCTACACCTTC. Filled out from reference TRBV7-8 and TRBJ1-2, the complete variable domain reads GAGVSQSPRYKVAKRGQDVALRCDPISGHVSLFWYQQALGQGPEFLTYFQNEAQLDKSGLPSDRFFAERPEGSVSTLKIQRTQQEDSAVYLCASSLGGQNYGYTFGSGTRLTVV.

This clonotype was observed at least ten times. CDR3 region: CASSNVLQGYGYTF. For the CDR3, the DNA is TGTGCCAGCAGCAACGTTCTGCAGGGCTATGGCTACACCTTC. V is TRBV7-2 and J is TRBJ1-2, with D possibly matching TRBD1 (5 bases). There are 14 residues in the CDR3. The V end was cut by 5 bases, the J end by 4 bases, with 14 bases between. Germline CDR1 SGHTA, CDR2 FQGNSA.

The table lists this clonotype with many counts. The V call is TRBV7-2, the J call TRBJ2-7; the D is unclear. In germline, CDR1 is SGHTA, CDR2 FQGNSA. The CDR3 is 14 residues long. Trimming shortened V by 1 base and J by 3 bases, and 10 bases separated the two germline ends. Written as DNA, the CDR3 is TGTGCCAGCAGCTTAGTAGGTAACAACTACGAGCAGTACTTC. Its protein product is CASSLVGNNYEQYF.

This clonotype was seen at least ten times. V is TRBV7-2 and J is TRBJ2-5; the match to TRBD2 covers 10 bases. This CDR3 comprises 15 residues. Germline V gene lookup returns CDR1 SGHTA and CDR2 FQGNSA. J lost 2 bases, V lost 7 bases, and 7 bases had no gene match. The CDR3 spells CASTWRAGGQETQYF. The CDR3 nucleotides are TGTGCCAGCACCTGGAGAGCGGGGGGGCAAGAGACCCAGTACTTC.

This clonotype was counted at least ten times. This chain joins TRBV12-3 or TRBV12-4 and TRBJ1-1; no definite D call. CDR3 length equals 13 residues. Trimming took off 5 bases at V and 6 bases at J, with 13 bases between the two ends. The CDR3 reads CASSPNALAEAFF. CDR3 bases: TGTGCCAGCAGTCCGAACGCTCTCGCTGAAGCTTTCTTT.